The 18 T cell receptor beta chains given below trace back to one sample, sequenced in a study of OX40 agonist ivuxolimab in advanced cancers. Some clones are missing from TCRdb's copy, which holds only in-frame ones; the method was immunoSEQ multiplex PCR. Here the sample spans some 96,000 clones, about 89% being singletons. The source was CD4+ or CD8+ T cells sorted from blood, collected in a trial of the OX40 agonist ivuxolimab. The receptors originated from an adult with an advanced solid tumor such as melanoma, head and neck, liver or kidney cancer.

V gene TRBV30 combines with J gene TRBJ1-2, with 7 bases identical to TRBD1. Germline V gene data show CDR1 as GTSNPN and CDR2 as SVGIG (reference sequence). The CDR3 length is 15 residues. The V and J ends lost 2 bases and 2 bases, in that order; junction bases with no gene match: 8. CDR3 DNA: TGTGCCTGGAGTTTGACAGGGAGGGGGAACTATGGCTACACCTTC. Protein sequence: CAWSLTGRGNYGYTF.

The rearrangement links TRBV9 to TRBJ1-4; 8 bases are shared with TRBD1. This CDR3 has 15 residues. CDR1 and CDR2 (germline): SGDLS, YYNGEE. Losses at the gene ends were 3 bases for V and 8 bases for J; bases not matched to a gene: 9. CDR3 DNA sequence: TGTGCCAGCAGCGCGAATCCCGGGACAGGAGAAAAACTGTTTTTT. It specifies CASSANPGTGEKLFF.

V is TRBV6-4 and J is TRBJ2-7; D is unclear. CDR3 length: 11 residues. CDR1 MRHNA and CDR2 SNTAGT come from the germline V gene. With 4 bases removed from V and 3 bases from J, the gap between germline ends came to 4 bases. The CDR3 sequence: CASSGRYEQYF. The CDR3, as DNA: TGTGCCAGCAGTGGTCGCTACGAGCAGTACTTC.

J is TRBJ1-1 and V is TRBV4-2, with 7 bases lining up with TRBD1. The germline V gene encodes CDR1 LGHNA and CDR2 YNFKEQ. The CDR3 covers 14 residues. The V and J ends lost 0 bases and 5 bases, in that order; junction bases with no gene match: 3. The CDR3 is CASSQEQGVTEAFF. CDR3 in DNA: TGTGCCAGCAGCCAAGAGCAGGGGGTTACTGAAGCTTTCTTT.

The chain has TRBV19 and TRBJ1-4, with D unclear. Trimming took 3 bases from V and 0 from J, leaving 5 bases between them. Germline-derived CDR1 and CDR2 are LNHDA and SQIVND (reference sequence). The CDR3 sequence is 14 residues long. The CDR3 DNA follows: TGTGCCAGTAGTATCACTGCAACTAATGAAAAACTGTTTTTT. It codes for CASSITATNEKLFF.

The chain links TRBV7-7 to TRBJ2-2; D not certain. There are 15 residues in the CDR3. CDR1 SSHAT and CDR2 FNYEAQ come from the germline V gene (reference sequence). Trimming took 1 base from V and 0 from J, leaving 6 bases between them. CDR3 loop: CASSLVRTNTGELFF. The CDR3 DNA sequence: TGTGCCAGCAGCTTAGTCCGAACGAACACCGGGGAGCTGTTTTTT. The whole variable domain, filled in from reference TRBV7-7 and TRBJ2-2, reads GAGVSQSPRYKVTKRGQDVTLRCDPISSHATLYWYQQALGQGPEFLTYFNYEAQPDKSGLPSDRFSAERPEGSISTLTIQRTEQRDSAMYRCASSLVRTNTGELFFGEGSRLTVL.

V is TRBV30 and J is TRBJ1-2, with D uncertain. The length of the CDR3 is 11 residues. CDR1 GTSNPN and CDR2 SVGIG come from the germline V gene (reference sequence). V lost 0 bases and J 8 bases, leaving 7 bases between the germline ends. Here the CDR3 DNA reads TGTGCCTGGAGTGTTCTTAACGGCTACACCTTC. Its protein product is CAWSVLNGYTF.

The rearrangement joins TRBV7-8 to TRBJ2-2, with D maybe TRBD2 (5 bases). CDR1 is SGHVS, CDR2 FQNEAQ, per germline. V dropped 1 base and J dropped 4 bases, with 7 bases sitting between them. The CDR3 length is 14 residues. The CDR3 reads CASSLGTPTGELFF. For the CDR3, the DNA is TGTGCCAGCAGCTTAGGGACTCCCACCGGGGAGCTGTTTTTT.

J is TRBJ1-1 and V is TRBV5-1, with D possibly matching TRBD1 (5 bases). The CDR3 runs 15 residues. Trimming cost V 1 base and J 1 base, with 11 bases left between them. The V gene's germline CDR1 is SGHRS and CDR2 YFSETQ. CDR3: CASSLQGKSNTEAFF. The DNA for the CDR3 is TGCGCCAGCAGCTTGCAGGGAAAATCGAACACTGAAGCTTTCTTT.

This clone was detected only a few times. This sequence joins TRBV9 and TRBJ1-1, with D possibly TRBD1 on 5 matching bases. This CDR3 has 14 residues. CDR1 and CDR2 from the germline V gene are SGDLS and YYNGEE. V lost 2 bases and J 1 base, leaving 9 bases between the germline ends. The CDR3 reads CASSVLDTNTEAFF. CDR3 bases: TGTGCCAGCAGCGTGCTGGACACGAACACTGAAGCTTTCTTT.

In DNA form, the CDR3 reads TGTGCCAGCAGCCTGGCGGGAGGGATGAACACTGAAGCTTTCTTT. It is translated as CASSLAGGMNTEAFF. The V and J genes are TRBV7-9 and TRBJ1-1; D gene uncertain. CDR1 is SEHNR and CDR2 is FQNEAQ in the germline V gene (reference sequence). The CDR3 runs to 15 residues. V lost 5 bases and J 0 bases, leaving 13 bases between the germline ends.

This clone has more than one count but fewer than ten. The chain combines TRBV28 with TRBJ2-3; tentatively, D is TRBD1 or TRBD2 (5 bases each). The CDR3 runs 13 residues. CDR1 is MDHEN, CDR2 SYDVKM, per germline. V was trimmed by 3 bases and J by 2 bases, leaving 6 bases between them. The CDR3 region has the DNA TGTGCCAGCAGTTTGGGGGTCACAGATACGCAGTATTTT. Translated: CASSLGVTDTQYF.

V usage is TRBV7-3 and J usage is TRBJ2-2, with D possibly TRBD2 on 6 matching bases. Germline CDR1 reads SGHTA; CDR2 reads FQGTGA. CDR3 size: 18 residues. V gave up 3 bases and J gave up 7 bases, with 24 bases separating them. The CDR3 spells CASSFYPLSGGKDGELFF. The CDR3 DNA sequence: TGTGCCAGCAGCTTCTACCCCCTTAGCGGTGGGAAGGACGGGGAGCTGTTTTTT. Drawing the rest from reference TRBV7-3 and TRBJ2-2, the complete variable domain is GAGVSQTPSNKVTEKGKYVELRCDPISGHTALYWYRQSLGQGPEFLIYFQGTGAADDSGLPNDRFFAVRPEGSVSTLKIQRTERGDSAVYLCASSFYPLSGGKDGELFFGEGSRLTVL.

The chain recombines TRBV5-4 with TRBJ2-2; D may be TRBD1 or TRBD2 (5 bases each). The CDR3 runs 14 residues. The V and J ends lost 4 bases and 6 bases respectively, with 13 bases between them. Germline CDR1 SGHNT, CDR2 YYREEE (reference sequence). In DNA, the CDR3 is TGTGCCAGCAGCCCACGAGGGGTGCCCGGGGAGCTGTTTTTT. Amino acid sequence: CASSPRGVPGELFF.

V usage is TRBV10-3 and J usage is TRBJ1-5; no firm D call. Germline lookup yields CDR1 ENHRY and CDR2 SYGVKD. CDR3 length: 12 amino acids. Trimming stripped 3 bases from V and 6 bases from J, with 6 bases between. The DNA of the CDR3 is TGTGCCATCAGTGACTCCACTCAGCCCCAGCATTTT. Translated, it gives CAISDSTQPQHF.

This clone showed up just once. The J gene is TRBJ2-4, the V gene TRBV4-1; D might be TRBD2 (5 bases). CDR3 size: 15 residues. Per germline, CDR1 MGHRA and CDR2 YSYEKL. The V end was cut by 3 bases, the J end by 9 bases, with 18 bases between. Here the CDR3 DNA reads TGCGCCAGCAGCCAGACACCTAGGACTGAAGGCATTCAGTACTTC. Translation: CASSQTPRTEGIQYF.

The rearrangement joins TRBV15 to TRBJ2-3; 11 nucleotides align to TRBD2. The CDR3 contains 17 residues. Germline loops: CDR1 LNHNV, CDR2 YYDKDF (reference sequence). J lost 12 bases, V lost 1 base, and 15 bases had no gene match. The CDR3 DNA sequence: TGTGCCACCAGCAGAGGGGAGCGTTTAGGTAGCGGGGGGGCCCAGTATTTT. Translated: CATSRGERLGSGGAQYF.

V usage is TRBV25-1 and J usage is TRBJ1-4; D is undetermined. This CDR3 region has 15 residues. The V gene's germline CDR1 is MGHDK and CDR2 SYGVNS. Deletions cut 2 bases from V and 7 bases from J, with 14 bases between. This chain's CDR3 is CASSEISLTGEKLFF. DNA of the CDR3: TGTGCCAGCAGTGAAATCAGCCTAACGGGTGAAAAACTGTTTTTT.